This T cell receptor beta chain is from a study of shared clonotypes between healthy human individuals. Study-wide background: Used for every donor were three CD4 naive, three CD4 memory, two CD8 naive and one CD8 memory plate.

The authors ran the assay at deep level. In the authors' workflow: Filtering differed for immunoSEQ, which gave only junction sequences without quality scores. Measured with immunoSEQ multiplex PCR; TCRdb has only the in-frame clones, and not every one. D and trimming were read from the DNA, whereas the V and J calls and clone size are those reported in that table. The table shows about 2.4 million clones, with more than 80% occurring only once. The clonotype comes from a man between 18 and 35 years old in good health. Sequenced: naive CD4+ T cells sorted from blood. Subset indicated: CD45RA+ positively selected.

In DNA, the CDR3 is TGTGCCAGCAGTCTAGGACTAGCGGGAGCCTACAATGAGCAGTTCTTC. Translation gives CASSLGLAGAYNEQFF. The chain combines TRBV25-1 with TRBJ2-1; 13 bases are a match to TRBD2. The V segment lost 5 bases and the J segment 2 bases; nucleotides outside the gene matches: 3. The V gene's germline CDR1 is MGHDK and CDR2 SYGVNS. The CDR3 is 16 residues long. Based on the CDR3 plus reference TRBV25-1 and TRBJ2-1, the full variable domain is EADIYQTPRYLVIGTGKKITLECSQTMGHDKMYWYQQDPGMELHLIHYSYGVNSTEKGDLSSESTVSRIRTEHFPLTLESARPSHTSQYLCASSLGLAGAYNEQFFGPGTRLTVL.